These T cell receptor beta chains were read from a single sample in a study of blood T cell repertoires in COVID-19. Measured with immunoSEQ multiplex PCR; TCRdb has only the in-frame clones, and not every one. The sample lists about 190,000 clones; around 80% were seen once. Specimen: peripheral blood. These receptors were obtained from a woman at least 80 years old with active or convalescent COVID-19. Each CDR3 is given with its conserved first and last residue. The D gene is left open where the match is weak. The size field is filled for only some rows; it gives once, few, many or a size class.

j_call clone_size v_call d_call cdr3_aa cdr3_nt
TRBJ2-7 NA TRBV4-1 NA CASSPLDEAPYREQYF TGCGCCAGCAGCCCTCTTGATGAGGCCCCTTATCGAGAGCAGTACTTC
TRBJ1-1 NA TRBV30 NA CAWTEVEYTEAFF TGTGCCTGGACAGAGGTAGAGTACACTGAAGCTTTCTTT
TRBJ2-3 NA TRBV29-1 NA CSVAGGVGTDTQYF TGCAGCGTTGCAGGCGGGGTCGGGACAGATACGCAGTATTTT
TRBJ1-1 NA TRBV18 TRBD1 CASSPPTGGNTEAFF TGTGCCAGCTCACCACCAACAGGGGGGAACACTGAAGCTTTCTTT
TRBJ2-1 NA TRBV28 TRBD2 CASSPSGGAYNEQFF TGTGCCAGCAGTCCCTCGGGGGGGGCCTACAATGAGCAGTTCTTC
TRBJ1-1 once TRBV10-3 NA CAIRTTRQRNTEAFF TGTGCCATCAGGACCACTCGACAGAGAAACACTGAAGCTTTCTTT
TRBJ2-3 NA TRBV7-2 NA CASSLAPRADTQYF TGTGCCAGCAGCTTAGCCCCTCGGGCAGATACGCAGTATTTT
TRBJ2-1 NA TRBV28 TRBD1 CASSFWTGGENEQFF TGTGCCAGCAGTTTTTGGACAGGGGGGGAAAATGAGCAGTTCTTC
TRBJ2-7 NA TRBV4-2 NA CASSQTQKLASEQYF TGTGCCAGCAGCCAAACCCAAAAACTAGCAAGCGAGCAGTACTTC
TRBJ2-2 NA TRBV18 TRBD1 CASSPTGTGANTGELFF TGTGCCAGCTCACCTACCGGGACAGGGGCCAACACCGGGGAGCTGTTTTTT
TRBJ1-3 NA TRBV4-2 TRBD1 CASSQGQSSSGNTIYF TGTGCCAGCAGCCAGGGACAGTCGAGCTCTGGAAACACCATATATTTT
TRBJ1-6 NA TRBV30 NA CAWSTLDRTGPLHF TGTGCCTGGAGTACCCTCGACAGGACGGGGCCCCTCCACTTT
TRBJ2-3 few TRBV2 TRBD2 CASSRLAGRTDTQYF TGTGCCAGCAGCCGACTAGCGGGGCGCACAGATACGCAGTATTTT
TRBJ1-1 NA TRBV24-1 NA CATSDYRTEAFF TGTGCCACCAGCGACTATAGGACTGAAGCTTTCTTT
TRBJ2-2 NA TRBV4-3 TRBD2 CASSSSVAGNTGELFF TGCGCCAGCAGCAGCTCCGTAGCGGGGAACACCGGGGAGCTGTTTTTT
TRBJ1-2 NA TRBV6-5 NA CASSYSNSGVNGYTF TGTGCCAGCAGTTACTCGAACAGCGGAGTCAATGGCTACACCTTC
TRBJ1-1 NA TRBV11-2 NA CASSSQYTLNTEAFF TGTGCCAGCAGCTCCCAATACACCCTGAACACTGAAGCTTTCTTT
TRBJ2-7 NA TRBV27 NA CASSLWGGIGEQYF TGTGCCAGCAGTTTATGGGGGGGCATCGGCGAGCAGTACTTC
TRBJ1-2 few TRBV5-1 TRBD1 CASSLQPGQGAPNYGYTF TGCGCCAGCAGCTTGCAGCCGGGACAGGGGGCACCTAACTATGGCTACACCTTC
TRBJ2-7 NA TRBV5-1 NA CASSSQGYEQYF TGCGCCAGCAGCTCCCAGGGTTACGAGCAGTACTTC